This T cell receptor (beta chain) was obtained from a study of identifying expanded T cells in peripheral blood. Some clones are missing from TCRdb's copy, which holds only in-frame ones; the method was immunoSEQ multiplex PCR. The table includes approximately 92,000 clones, about 85% detected once. Collection occurred without any documented infections or immune events in donors. This clone was picked up a small number of times. Antigen specificity is unknown. The CDR3 is 14 amino acids. The ends were cut back, 4 bases at V and 0 bases at J, with 9 bases in the middle. Germline values: CDR1 SGHTA, CDR2 FQGNSA. Study outcomes and limitations: Variance in clone template counts between approximately two-week samples significantly increased with total template count across all healthy donors.

This chain connects TRBV7-2 to TRBJ1-2; D is unclear. The specimen was blood. This sequence was found in a person between 18 and 75 years old in good health. CDR3 sequence: CASSSGPPNYGYTF. DNA of the CDR3: TGTGCCAGCAGCTCCGGTCCTCCTAACTATGGCTACACCTTC.